The 29 T cell receptor beta chains below come from one sample, sequenced in a study of radiation and T cells in renal cell carcinoma. The sample's time point: baseline pretreatment blood. Treatment in this sample: 15 Gy SBRT to primary tumor, nephrectomy 4 weeks later. TCRdb keeps only in-frame clones here, not all; method: immunoSEQ multiplex PCR. Here the sample spans around 160,000 clones, about nine tenths being singletons. The sequenced sample was blood, obtained from a patient whose treatment included radiotherapy and nephrectomy. These receptors were obtained from a woman between 70 and 85 years old with renal cell carcinoma.

This clone has a single count. The chain joins TRBV19 to TRBJ1-3; 9 bases fit TRBD1. Germline CDR1 LNHDA, CDR2 SQIVND (reference sequence). J lost 0 bases, V lost 8 bases, and 2 bases had no gene match. The CDR3 loop spans 14 amino acids. CDR3 sequence (DNA): TGTGCCAGTGGACAGGGGAGCTCTGGAAACACCATATATTTT. Its translation is CASGQGSSGNTIYF. Supplemented by reference TRBV19 and TRBJ1-3, the full variable domain reads DGGITQSPKYLFRKEGQNVTLSCEQNLNHDAMYWYRQDPGQGLRLIYYSQIVNDFQKGDIAEGYSVSREKKESFPLTVTSAQKNPTAFYLCASGQGSSGNTIYFGEGSWLTVV.

This clone was counted only a few times. The V gene is TRBV29-1, the J gene TRBJ1-1, with 7 bases that match TRBD1. The V segment lost 7 bases and the J segment 0 bases; nucleotides outside the gene matches: 5. The CDR3 extends over 13 amino acids. Germline V gene data show CDR1 as SQVTM and CDR2 as ANQGSEA. The CDR3, as DNA: TGCAGCGGGGACAGTCCTTTGAACACTGAAGCTTTCTTT. Encoded protein: CSGDSPLNTEAFF.

J is TRBJ1-1 and V is TRBV19; a possible D gene is TRBD1 (5 bases). The CDR3 is 14 amino acids. Germline CDR1 and CDR2: LNHDA and SQIVND (reference sequence). V was cut by 4 bases and J by 1 base, with 10 bases left in between. CDR3 in amino acids: CASSTPGGNTEAFF. As DNA, the CDR3 is TGTGCCAGTAGTACTCCCGGGGGGAACACTGAAGCTTTCTTT.

The V call is TRBV7-9, the J call TRBJ2-5; the D gene is possibly TRBD2 (6 bases). The V gene lost 6 bases and the J gene lost 5 bases, with 16 bases spanning the gap. Germline V CDR1 and CDR2: SEHNR, FQNEAQ (reference sequence). The CDR3 sequence is 14 residues long. The CDR3 nucleotides are TGTGCCAGCAGATCATTCGGGAGCGGGGAGACCCAGTACTTC. Its translation: CASRSFGSGETQYF.

The chain joins TRBV9 to TRBJ2-2; D is possibly TRBD1 or TRBD2 (6 bases each). Trimming removed 2 bases at V and 5 bases at J, with 22 bases between. The CDR3 is made up of 18 amino acids. Germline loops: CDR1 SGDLS, CDR2 YYNGEE. The chain's CDR3 is CASSVAGTPRLRTGELFF. The CDR3 DNA reads TGTGCCAGCAGCGTCGCGGGGACACCTAGGCTTCGGACCGGGGAGCTGTTTTTT.

The rearrangement links TRBV6-4 to TRBJ2-3; D is uncertain. Trimming removed 4 bases at V and 1 base at J, with 9 bases between. The germline V gene encodes CDR1 MRHNA and CDR2 SNTAGT. The CDR3 consists of 14 residues. CDR3 sequence: CASSVSFGTDTQYF. CDR3 DNA: TGTGCCAGCAGTGTTTCTTTCGGCACAGATACGCAGTATTTT.

The chain carries TRBV5-1 and TRBJ1-6; unclear D gene. The CDR3 totals 15 residues. The ends were cut back, 0 bases at V and 7 bases at J, with 11 bases in the middle. The germline V gene has CDR1 SGHRS and CDR2 YFSETQ. CDR3 DNA sequence: TGCGCCAGCAGCTTGGAGAGCAGTTCCAATTCACCCCTCCACTTT. Translating it yields CASSLESSSNSPLHF.

The V gene is TRBV19, the J gene TRBJ2-6; the D gene is possibly TRBD1 (6 bases). The CDR3 is made up of 15 amino acids. The germline V gene has CDR1 LNHDA and CDR2 SQIVND (reference sequence). V lost 3 bases and J 4 bases, leaving 10 bases between the germline ends. The chain's CDR3 is CASSMTGSGANVLTF. The CDR3, as DNA: TGTGCCAGTAGTATGACAGGTTCCGGGGCCAACGTCCTGACTTTC.

The chain combines TRBV18 with TRBJ1-1, with D possibly matching TRBD1 (6 bases). From germline, CDR1 is KGHSH and CDR2 LQKENI. This CDR3 comprises 14 residues. V shed 3 bases and J shed 0 bases, with 8 bases lying between them. The CDR3 protein is CASSPGGLNTEAFF. CDR3 nucleotides: TGTGCCAGCTCACCGGGGGGCCTGAACACTGAAGCTTTCTTT. Looking up the rest from reference TRBV18 and TRBJ1-1 gives the full variable domain: NAGVMQNPRHLVRRRGQEARLRCSPMKGHSHVYWYRQLPEEGLKFMVYLQKENIIDESGMPKERFSAEFPKEGPSILRIQQVVRGDSAAYFCASSPGGLNTEAFFGQGTRLTVV.

This clone has more than one count but fewer than ten. This chain joins TRBV7-2 and TRBJ2-1; D may match TRBD1 or TRBD2 (5 bases each). Germline values: CDR1 SGHTA, CDR2 FQGNSA. The CDR3 totals 14 residues. Deletions cut 5 bases from V and 6 bases from J, with 14 bases between. Written as DNA, the CDR3 is TGTGCCAGCAGCAGGGACGGCCGAACCAATGAGCAGTTCTTC. Its protein product is CASSRDGRTNEQFF.

The chain combines TRBV6-6 with TRBJ1-1; TRBD1 aligns across 9 bases. Germline assignment: CDR1 MNHNY and CDR2 SVGAGI (reference sequence). V shed 0 bases and J 4 bases; nucleotides not matched to a gene: 3. This CDR3 comprises 15 residues. The CDR3 DNA reads as TGTGCCAGCAGTTACTCCGGACAGGGGACCACTGAAGCTTTCTTT. Encoded protein: CASSYSGQGTTEAFF.

In its sample, this clone was seen a few times. The chain carries TRBV6-1 and TRBJ1-5, with a weak D call TRBD1 (5 bases). Trimming shortened V by 8 bases and J by 4 bases, and 6 bases separated the two germline ends. The germline CDR1 and CDR2 sequences are MNHNS and SASEGT. The CDR3 contains 11 residues. DNA of the CDR3: TGTGCCAGCGGGGCTAATCAGCCCCAGCATTTT. This translates into CASGANQPQHF.

This sequence joins TRBV9 and TRBJ1-2; perhaps TRBD1 as D (5 bases). The germline gives CDR1 SGDLS, CDR2 YYNGEE. V lost 0 bases to trimming and J lost 1 base, with 7 bases between them. There are 14 residues in the CDR3. CDR3: CASSVGDGNYGYTF. The DNA of the CDR3 is TGTGCCAGCAGCGTAGGGGACGGTAACTATGGCTACACCTTC.

V gene TRBV6-5 combines with J gene TRBJ1-2, with D maybe TRBD1 (5 bases). The germline gives CDR1 MNHEY, CDR2 SVGAGI. This CDR3 spans 15 amino acids. V dropped 2 bases and J dropped 2 bases, with 12 bases sitting between them. CDR3 protein: CASSYQEGLNYGYTF. CDR3 in DNA: TGTGCCAGCAGTTACCAGGAGGGGTTGAACTATGGCTACACCTTC.

The V call is TRBV7-2, the J call TRBJ2-7; 7 nucleotides align to TRBD1. Germline V gene sequence: CDR1 SGHTA, CDR2 FQGNSA. V lost 5 bases to trimming and J lost 0 bases; unmatched junction nucleotides: 4. The CDR3 is made up of 14 amino acids. In nucleotides, the CDR3 is TGTGCCAGCAGCCCCAGGGGGTCCTCCTACGAGCAGTACTTC. Protein sequence: CASSPRGSSYEQYF.

The rearrangement uses TRBV11-2 and TRBJ2-7, with 7 bases matching TRBD1. The germline V gene encodes CDR1 SGHAT and CDR2 FQNNGV. Germline trimming cut 5 bases from V and 4 bases from J; bases unmatched to any gene: 8. The CDR3 length is 14 residues. This chain's CDR3 is CASSRDSREYEQYF. The CDR3 nucleotides are TGTGCCAGCAGCCGGGACAGTAGGGAGTACGAGCAGTACTTC.

The rearrangement links TRBV7-2 to TRBJ2-1, with 11 bases lining up with TRBD2. The V gene end was trimmed by 5 bases and the J gene end by 4 bases; junction bases not matched to a gene: 4. The length of the CDR3 is 15 residues. Germline CDR1 and CDR2: SGHTA and FQGNSA. The chain's CDR3 is CASSLGTSGYNEQFF. In DNA, the CDR3 is TGTGCCAGCAGCCTCGGGACTAGCGGTTACAATGAGCAGTTCTTC.

The CDR3 nucleotides read TGCGCCAGCAGCTCTGGGGGGGTTTATAATTCACCCCTCCACTTT. As protein: CASSSGGVYNSPLHF. This chain joins TRBV5-1 and TRBJ1-6; D is possibly TRBD1 (5 bases). Germline CDR1 is SGHRS and CDR2 is YFSETQ. The length of the CDR3 is 15 residues. Trimming cost V 3 bases and J 4 bases, with 11 bases left between them.

The chain couples TRBV30 to TRBJ1-2; the D is unclear. CDR1 and CDR2 from the germline V gene are GTSNPN and SVGIG (reference sequence). This CDR3 comprises 11 residues. Trimming shortened V by 5 bases and J by 6 bases, and 10 bases separated the two germline ends. The CDR3 DNA reads TGTGCCTGGGTGGATAGAGATGGCTACACCTTC. Translation: CAWVDRDGYTF.

DNA for the CDR3: TGTGCCAGTACCCTGGGGGGAGGGAACACCGGGGAGCTGTTTTTT. Residues: CASTLGGGNTGELFF. The chain couples TRBV19 to TRBJ2-2, with D perhaps TRBD2 (6 bases). CDR1 and CDR2 from the germline V gene are LNHDA and SQIVND (reference sequence). The CDR3 loop spans 15 amino acids. Trimming shortened V by 7 bases and J by 1 base, and 13 bases separated the two germline ends.

V usage is TRBV20-1 and J usage is TRBJ2-4; D might be TRBD1 or TRBD2, each matching 5 bases. The CDR3 contains 11 residues. V shed 3 bases and J shed 9 bases, with 9 bases lying between them. Germline CDR1 is DFQATT and CDR2 is SNEGSKA (reference sequence). This chain's CDR3 is CSASEGSIQYF. CDR3 coding DNA: TGCAGTGCTAGTGAGGGGAGCATTCAGTACTTC.

This rearrangement joins TRBV6-5 to TRBJ2-1, with D possibly TRBD2 on 5 matching bases. The CDR3 totals 15 residues. Germline V CDR1 and CDR2: MNHEY, SVGAGI. V lost 2 bases, J lost 7 bases, and 15 bases lay in between. The CDR3 DNA is TGTGCCAGCAGTTACAAGACGGGGAAGAATAATGAGCAGTTCTTC. Its protein is CASSYKTGKNNEQFF.

This clone was observed a single time. This chain uses TRBV5-4 with TRBJ2-3; 10 bases are a match to TRBD2. Germline-derived CDR1 and CDR2 are SGHNT and YYREEE (reference sequence). V was clipped by 2 bases and J by 2 bases; unmatched bases: 2. There are 15 residues in the CDR3. The CDR3 DNA is TGTGCCAGCAGCTTAGCGGGGGGGTACACAGATACGCAGTATTTT. This sequence encodes CASSLAGGYTDTQYF.

J is TRBJ1-2 and V is TRBV5-8; 7 bases map to TRBD1. This CDR3 region has 14 residues. With V trimmed by 4 bases and J by 5 bases, 8 bases remained unmatched. CDR1 SGHTS and CDR2 YDEGEE come from the germline V gene. CDR3 sequence: CASSPTGMMYGYTF. The CDR3 DNA sequence: TGTGCCAGCAGCCCGACAGGGATGATGTATGGCTACACCTTC.

The CDR3 loop is CASSVNSGNQPQHF. In DNA, the CDR3 is TGTGCCAGCAGCGTAAATTCCGGGAATCAGCCCCAGCATTTT. The chain couples TRBV9 to TRBJ1-5; D is ambiguous. Germline lookup yields CDR1 SGDLS and CDR2 YYNGEE. The CDR3 length is 14 residues. The V gene lost 1 base and the J gene lost 4 bases, with 9 bases spanning the gap.

The genes are TRBV30 and TRBJ1-5, with unresolved D. Trimming removed 2 bases at V and 2 bases at J, with 10 bases between. Germline V gene sequence: CDR1 GTSNPN, CDR2 SVGIG (reference sequence). The CDR3 sequence is 14 residues long. CDR3 loop: CAWSISKGNQPQHF. The CDR3 bases are TGTGCCTGGAGTATCTCCAAGGGCAATCAGCCCCAGCATTTT.

The chain uses TRBV7-9 and TRBJ1-1; D remains ambiguous. This CDR3 spans 15 amino acids. With 1 base removed from V and 2 bases from J, the gap between germline ends came to 11 bases. Looked up from germline, CDR1 is SEHNR and CDR2 is FQNEAQ (reference sequence). The CDR3 DNA is TGTGCCAGCAGCTTAGGTATTGGCAGAAACACTGAAGCTTTCTTT. Protein sequence: CASSLGIGRNTEAFF.

In this sample, this clone turned up a few times. V usage is TRBV12-5 and J usage is TRBJ1-1, with D hard to call. This CDR3 spans 10 amino acids. Germline V gives CDR1 LGHNT, CDR2 FRNRAP. V shed 5 bases and J shed 2 bases, with 0 bases lying between them. The CDR3 DNA reads TGTGCTAGTGGTAACACTGAAGCTTTCTTT. It encodes CASGNTEAFF.

The chain combines TRBV7-9 with TRBJ1-5; D gene uncertain. The germline V gene encodes CDR1 SEHNR and CDR2 FQNEAQ (reference sequence). Trimming removed 5 bases at V and 9 bases at J, with 14 bases between. This CDR3 is 13 amino acids long. CDR3 in DNA: TGTGCCAGCAGCCCCGGAAGTTCTCTGCCCCAGCATTTT. Amino acid sequence: CASSPGSSLPQHF.